What follows are 21 T cell receptor beta chains derived from one specimen sequenced in a study of multiple sclerosis patients with progressive multifocal leukoencephalopathy. TCRdb keeps only in-frame clones here, not all; method: immunoSEQ multiplex PCR. The table records over 25,000 clones, roughly 87% of them present only once. The time point here: time of PML onset. The starting material was PBMCs, obtained from a patient treated with natalizumab. The source of these receptors is a human donor with progressive multifocal leukoencephalopathy.

The chain is built from TRBV6-5 and TRBJ1-6; D ambiguous. The CDR3 has 16 amino acids. Germline assignment: CDR1 MNHEY and CDR2 SVGAGI. The V and J ends lost 1 base and 4 bases respectively, with 11 bases between them. CDR3 sequence reads: CASSYFMRNYNSPLHF. The CDR3 coding sequence is TGTGCCAGCAGTTACTTTATGAGGAATTATAATTCACCCCTCCACTTT.

The chain uses TRBV19 and TRBJ1-2, with D possibly matching TRBD1 (5 bases). The germline V gene encodes CDR1 LNHDA and CDR2 SQIVND (reference sequence). The CDR3 extends over 16 amino acids. The V end lost 6 bases, the J end lost 0 bases, and 17 bases lay between the germline ends. CDR3 region: CASRDPGAAANYGYTF. The DNA of the CDR3 is TGTGCCAGTAGGGATCCCGGGGCCGCGGCTAACTATGGCTACACCTTC.

The chain joins TRBV7-2 to TRBJ2-3; TRBD2 agrees at 12 bases. There are 18 residues in the CDR3. In germline, CDR1 is SGHTA, CDR2 FQGNSA. V lost 3 bases, J lost 1 base, and 8 bases stayed unmatched. CDR3 loop: CASSLKTSGRSGTDTQYF. The CDR3 DNA is TGTGCCAGCAGCTTGAAAACTAGCGGGAGGAGTGGCACAGATACGCAGTATTTT.

In this sample, this clone turned up a few times. The chain has TRBV27 and TRBJ2-1; 7 bases map to TRBD2. Germline CDR1 and CDR2: MNHEY and SMNVEV (reference sequence). CDR3 size: 12 residues. V lost 3 bases and J lost 12; bases outside the gene matches: 5. The chain's CDR3 is CASSLIGEGQFF. CDR3 bases: TGTGCCAGCAGTTTGATTGGGGAGGGGCAGTTCTTC.

The chain uses TRBV15 and TRBJ1-1, with a possible D match to TRBD1 (5 bases). The V and J ends lost 8 bases and 5 bases respectively, with 18 bases between them. The CDR3 is 14 residues long. The germline gives CDR1 LNHNV, CDR2 YYDKDF (reference sequence). The CDR3 sequence is CATARRGGRTEAFF. The CDR3 region has the DNA TGTGCCACCGCAAGGAGGGGTGGGCGAACTGAAGCTTTCTTT.

The rearrangement uses TRBV6-1 and TRBJ2-7; 9 bases match TRBD1. CDR1 is MNHNS, CDR2 SASEGT, per germline. CDR3 size: 13 residues. The junction had 5 bases not matched to a gene; V was cut back by 8 bases and J by 3 bases. The CDR3 here is CASGGQGNYEQYF. Written as DNA, the CDR3 is TGTGCCAGCGGCGGACAGGGGAACTACGAGCAGTACTTC.

The V and J genes are TRBV7-2 and TRBJ2-7; D uncertain. The CDR3 sequence is 16 residues long. V was clipped by 1 base and J by 2 bases, with 15 bases between them. Per the germline V gene, CDR1 is SGHTA and CDR2 is FQGNSA. In DNA, the CDR3 is TGTGCCAGCAGCTTAGGGCTTGGCGGAATGACCTACGAGCAGTACTTC. This encodes CASSLGLGGMTYEQYF. The whole variable domain, filled in from reference TRBV7-2 and TRBJ2-7, reads GAGVSQSPSNKVTEKGKDVELRCDPISGHTALYWYRQSLGQGLEFLIYFQGNSAPDKSGLPSDRFSAERTGGSVSTLTIQRTQQEDSAVYLCASSLGLGGMTYEQYFGPGTRLTVT.

This clone has more than one count but fewer than ten. An end of the junction differs from the germline gene, which may be a read error. The chain recombines TRBV7-7 with TRBJ2-2; 8 bases agree with TRBD2. The germline V gene has CDR1 SSHAT and CDR2 FNYEAQ (reference sequence). CDR3 length: 16 amino acids. CDR3 sequence: CASSSVAGTNTGELFF. The DNA for the CDR3 is TGTGCTAGCAGCTCCGTAGCGGGGACGAACACCGGGGAGCTGTTTTTT.

The rearrangement uses TRBV7-7 and TRBJ2-1; TRBD2 aligns across 16 bases. This CDR3 comprises 17 residues. With 5 bases clipped from V and 8 bases from J, the junction kept 9 bases outside the gene matches. Germline CDR1 and CDR2: SSHAT and FNYEAQ (reference sequence). The CDR3 DNA follows: TGTGCCAGCAGCCCCGGGACTAGCGGGAGGGATTGGGATGAGCAGTTCTTC. Translating it yields CASSPGTSGRDWDEQFF.

CDR3 in DNA: TGTGCCAGCAGCTTCGGGGCTAGCCTCAATGAGCAGTTCTTC. Protein product: CASSFGASLNEQFF. The chain has TRBV11-2 and TRBJ2-1; D tentatively fits TRBD1 or TRBD2 (5 bases each). The CDR3 is 14 residues long. CDR1 and CDR2 (germline): SGHAT, FQNNGV. The germline V and J ends were trimmed by 3 bases and 6 bases, with 12 bases remaining between them.

V usage is TRBV11-2 and J usage is TRBJ2-2; D ambiguous. Per germline, CDR1 SGHAT and CDR2 FQNNGV. The CDR3 is made up of 16 amino acids. Trimming shortened V by 5 bases and J by 5 bases, and 18 bases separated the two germline ends. CDR3 sequence: CASSLQPSATTGELFF. The CDR3 DNA is TGTGCCAGCAGCCTCCAACCTTCAGCGACAACCGGGGAGCTGTTTTTT.

This chain joins TRBV2 and TRBJ1-5; the match to TRBD1 covers 7 bases. This CDR3 comprises 14 residues. V lost 8 bases to trimming and J lost 3 bases; unmatched junction nucleotides: 7. Germline V lookup: CDR1 SNHLY, CDR2 FYNNEI. This CDR3 is CASGHGTVNQPQHF. The CDR3 coding sequence is TGTGCCAGCGGACACGGGACAGTCAATCAGCCCCAGCATTTT.

The chain combines TRBV5-1 with TRBJ2-2, with 8 bases lining up with TRBD1. Germline CDR1 reads SGHRS; CDR2 reads YFSETQ. The CDR3 covers 15 residues. Germline trimming cut 5 bases from V and 1 base from J; bases unmatched to any gene: 4. As DNA, the CDR3 is TGCGCCAGCAGGGGACAGGTCCTGAACACCGGGGAGCTGTTTTTT. Translated: CASRGQVLNTGELFF. Complete variable domain (other parts from reference TRBV5-1 and TRBJ2-2): KAGVTQTPRYLIKTRGQQVTLSCSPISGHRSVSWYQQTPGQGLQFLFEYFSETQRNKGNFPGRFSGRQFSNSRSEMNVSTLELGDSALYLCASRGQVLNTGELFFGEGSRLTVL.

CDR3: CASSPRGAETHEQYF. CDR3 DNA: TGTGCCAGCAGCCCCCGGGGAGCGGAGACCCACGAGCAGTACTTC. V usage is TRBV4-2 and J usage is TRBJ2-5; D is possibly TRBD2 (5 bases). The DNA matches TRBJ2-7 better at its end, which makes the J call doubtful. The CDR3 has 15 residues. CDR1 is LGHNA, CDR2 YNFKEQ, per germline.

V and J are TRBV2 and TRBJ2-3; 8 bases are a match to TRBD1. This CDR3 has 17 residues. The germline gives CDR1 SNHLY, CDR2 FYNNEI. V shed 3 bases, J shed 0 bases, and the junction held 8 bases outside the gene matches. For the CDR3, the DNA is TGTGCCAGCAGTGACCTGACAGGGGCCTTTAGCACAGATACGCAGTATTTT. Its protein product is CASSDLTGAFSTDTQYF.

The chain couples TRBV28 to TRBJ1-5; no definite D call. CDR3 length equals 12 residues. Between the trimmed V and J ends, which lost 7 bases and 6 bases, there was a span of 10 bases. Germline V gene data show CDR1 as MDHEN and CDR2 as SYDVKM. The CDR3 here is CASNGNRQPQHF. The CDR3, as DNA: TGTGCCAGCAATGGCAACCGTCAGCCCCAGCATTTT.

This clone has only one observation. V and J are TRBV6-1 and TRBJ1-1, with TRBD1 as a possible D gene (5 bases). Germline loops: CDR1 MNHNS, CDR2 SASEGT. With 6 bases removed from V and 3 bases from J, the gap between germline ends came to 14 bases. The CDR3 is 14 amino acids. The CDR3 protein is CASRKQAGDTEAFF. CDR3 coding DNA: TGTGCCAGCAGAAAACAGGCGGGAGACACTGAAGCTTTCTTT.

This chain joins TRBV6-6 and TRBJ1-5, with 9 bases lining up with TRBD1. CDR3 length: 15 residues. Unmatched junction bases numbered 9, after V lost 8 bases and J lost 4 bases. Germline V gene sequence: CDR1 MNHNY, CDR2 SVGAGI (reference sequence). CDR3 coding DNA: TGTGCCAGCTGGAATCCGGACAGGGGAAATCAGCCCCAGCATTTT. Residues: CASWNPDRGNQPQHF.

J is TRBJ2-7 and V is TRBV7-8, with D perhaps matching TRBD2 (6 bases). CDR3 length equals 15 residues. Germline V gene data show CDR1 as SGHVS and CDR2 as FQNEAQ. V gave up 7 bases and J gave up 2 bases, with 18 bases separating them. In nucleotides, the CDR3 is TGTGCCAGCAACCCTGGAGGCTGGGGGGCCTACGAGCAGTACTTC. This gives the protein CASNPGGWGAYEQYF.

As DNA, the CDR3 is TGCGCCAGCAGCCAAGGCAGGGCCGACGAGCAGTACTTC. This gives the protein CASSQGRADEQYF. The chain has TRBV4-3 and TRBJ2-7; D is perhaps TRBD1 (5 bases). Germline CDR1 LGHNA, CDR2 YSLEER. Between the trimmed V and J ends, which lost 1 base and 5 bases, there was a span of 9 bases. This CDR3 comprises 13 residues.

The chain employs TRBV5-1 and TRBJ2-3, with TRBD2 identical over 15 bases. The CDR3 runs to 18 residues. J lost 0 bases, V lost 3 bases, and 5 bases had no gene match. CDR1 is SGHRS and CDR2 is YFSETQ in the germline V gene. This CDR3 reads CASSYGLAGGTSTDTQYF. The CDR3 bases are TGCGCCAGCAGCTACGGACTAGCGGGAGGGACTAGCACAGATACGCAGTATTTT.